The present T cell receptor beta chain was sequenced within a study of vaccination and CD4 T cells after COVID-19. This clonotype showed up just a few times. TCRdb itself ran the PCR reads through MiXCR, one entry per CDR3 protein. In the table there are some 18,000 distinct CDR3 sequences, roughly 60% of which are singletons. Trimming pared 2 bases from V and 4 bases from J, leaving 6 bases between. Germline CDR1 and CDR2: LNHDA and SQIVND (reference sequence). The CDR3 covers 13 residues. The chain carries TRBV19 and TRBJ1-5; D remains ambiguous. The sequenced sample was CD4+ T cells from blood, obtained after SARS-CoV-2 vaccination. The TCR sequence derives from a human donor who had recovered from COVID-19. The CDR3 spells CASSITDNQPQHF. DNA for the CDR3: TGTGCCAGTAGTATAACAGATAATCAGCCCCAGCATTTT.